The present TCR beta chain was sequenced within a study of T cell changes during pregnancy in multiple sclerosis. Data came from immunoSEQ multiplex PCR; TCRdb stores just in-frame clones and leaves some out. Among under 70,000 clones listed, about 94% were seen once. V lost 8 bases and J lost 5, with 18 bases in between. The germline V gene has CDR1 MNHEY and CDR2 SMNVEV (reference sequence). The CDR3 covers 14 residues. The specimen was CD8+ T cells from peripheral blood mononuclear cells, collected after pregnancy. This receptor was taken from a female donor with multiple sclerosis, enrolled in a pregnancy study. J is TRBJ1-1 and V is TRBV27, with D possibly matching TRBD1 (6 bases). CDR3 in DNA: TGTGCCAGCTCACCCTGGGGGGGGCTTACTGAAGCTTTCTTT. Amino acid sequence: CASSPWGGLTEAFF.